What follows describes a single TCR beta chain. Its matching antigen is unknown. This sample was taken from a study of cytomegalovirus exposure and HLA in healthy donors. Study-wide results and caveats: Based on reports, TCR beta sequences accurately predicted HLA-A and HLA-B alleles for most subjects. Some V segments could not be told apart, so they were left out, TRBV6-2 and TRBV6-3 among them.

With 0 bases removed from V and 7 bases from J, the gap between germline ends came to 9 bases. The length of the CDR3 is 14 residues. Per the germline V gene, CDR1 is LGHNT and CDR2 is FRNRAP. This PCR relied on a set of 60 Vbeta primers and 13 Jbeta primers. TCRdb's table, derived via immunoSEQ multiplex PCR, lists solely in-frame clones and lacks some. The sample data list 120,000 to 150,000 clones. Sequenced input: PBMCs. The clonotype originates from a man aged 35-49 years in good health and CMV-seronegative. V and J are TRBV12-5 and TRBJ1-4; D unclear. The chain's CDR3 is CASGLVGLFEKLFF. CDR3 coding DNA: TGTGCTAGTGGTTTGGTCGGACTCTTTGAAAAACTGTTTTTT.